One sample yielded the 5 T cell receptor beta chains listed below, sequenced in a study of cytomegalovirus exposure and HLA in healthy donors (dated by TCRdb to the late 2010s). To prepare the library, the immunoSEQ multiplex PCR assay was applied. The multiplex PCR relied on a mix of 60 forward primers for TCR Vbeta segments and 13 reverse primers for TCR Jbeta segments. In TCRdb, the immuneACCESS table is reduced to in-frame sequences with V and J assigned. These tables do not hold every clone; where another copy was compared, an unresolved V gene accounts for under half, and the others remain unexplained. This sample has around 89,000 clones in its table, and about 70% of those were observed once. Less than 4% of the sample is held by the ten biggest clonotypes. Sequencing used PBMCs. These receptors were obtained from a man aged 35-49 years in good health and CMV-seronegative.

The chain links TRBV7-7 to TRBJ2-2; 9 nucleotides match TRBD1. This CDR3 is built from 17 residues. In germline, CDR1 is SSHAT, CDR2 FNYEAQ (reference sequence). Germline trimming cut 5 bases from V and 4 bases from J; bases unmatched to any gene: 11. The CDR3: CASSLGRRTGATGELFF. The CDR3, as DNA: TGTGCCAGCAGCCTAGGACGTCGGACAGGGGCCACCGGGGAGCTGTTTTTT.

This chain uses TRBV7-2 with TRBJ2-7; 8 bases match TRBD2. V shed 7 bases, J shed 6 bases, and the junction held 11 bases outside the gene matches. Germline values: CDR1 SGHTA, CDR2 FQGNSA. This CDR3 is built from 14 residues. The CDR3 DNA is TGTGCCAGCACCATAACAATAGCGGGATCCGAGCAGTACTTC. Protein product: CASTITIAGSEQYF.

This clone was detected only once. The chain couples TRBV9 to TRBJ2-5, with D possibly TRBD1 on 5 matching bases. CDR1 and CDR2 from the germline V gene are SGDLS and YYNGEE. This CDR3 region has 13 residues. The V end was cut by 7 bases, the J end by 1 base, with 11 bases between. CDR3 DNA: TGTGCCAGCGGGTCAGGGTTCCAAGAGACCCAGTACTTC. Translating gives CASGSGFQETQYF.

The V gene is TRBV5-6, the J gene TRBJ1-2, with D possibly being TRBD1 (5 bases). With 0 bases removed from V and 3 bases from J, the gap between germline ends came to 15 bases. There are 16 residues in the CDR3. The germline V gene has CDR1 SGHDT and CDR2 YYEEEE. Here the CDR3 reads CASSLGGRGSDYGYTF. The CDR3 DNA follows: TGTGCCAGCAGCTTGGGTGGAAGGGGATCAGACTATGGCTACACCTTC.

The gene calls are TRBV11-2 and TRBJ1-4, with 8 nucleotides matching TRBD1. The CDR3 is 14 amino acids. CDR1 is SGHAT, CDR2 FQNNGV, per germline. After removal of 5 bases from V and 8 bases from J, the junction contained 7 bases not matched to a gene. This CDR3 is CASSPDRGGEKLFF. CDR3 nucleotide sequence: TGTGCCAGCAGCCCAGACAGGGGTGGGGAAAAACTGTTTTTT.